Below are 17 T cell receptor beta chains sequenced from a single sample in a study of cytomegalovirus exposure and HLA in healthy donors. Primers included in the PCR were 60 Vbeta and 13 Jbeta primers. Only in-frame clones appear in the TCRdb table, and some are missing; sequencing was by immunoSEQ multiplex PCR. The sample includes about 170,000 clones, about 80% of them seen just once. What was sequenced was PBMCs. Receptors were obtained from a man aged 25-40 years in good health and CMV-seropositive.

The chain combines TRBV4-3 with TRBJ2-1; 7 positions agree with TRBD2. This CDR3 comprises 14 residues. CDR1 and CDR2 (germline): LGHNA, YSLEER. The CDR3 DNA reads TGCGCGAGCGGCGCGGGGGTTCCTTACAATGAGCAGTTCTTC. It is translated as CASGAGVPYNEQFF.

The V call is TRBV29-1, the J call TRBJ2-3; perhaps TRBD2 as D (6 bases). The V gene's germline CDR1 is SQVTM and CDR2 ANQGSEA. The length of the CDR3 is 15 residues. V lost 6 bases to trimming and J lost 6 bases, with 22 bases between them. The CDR3 sequence: CSVSGRLRTSDTQYF. CDR3 DNA: TGCAGCGTCTCCGGGAGATTGAGGACGTCCGATACGCAGTATTTT.

The V gene is TRBV2, the J gene TRBJ2-5, with TRBD1 identical over 7 bases. CDR1 is SNHLY, CDR2 FYNNEI, per germline. This CDR3 is built from 15 residues. The J segment lost 3 bases and the V segment lost 6 bases, leaving 10 bases of the junction unmatched. The DNA of the CDR3 is TGTGCCAGCAGCCAACAGGGGTCCCCTAAAGAGACCCAGTACTTC. Translating it yields CASSQQGSPKETQYF.

The chain has TRBV14 and TRBJ1-4, with D possibly being TRBD1 (6 bases). V lost 4 bases and J lost 3, with 21 bases in between. Germline loops: CDR1 SGHDN, CDR2 FVKESK. The CDR3 is made up of 18 amino acids. The chain's CDR3 is CASSPGIYRVGPNEKLFF. The DNA of the CDR3 is TGTGCCAGCAGCCCGGGGATTTACAGGGTCGGACCTAATGAAAAACTGTTTTTT.

The V call is TRBV6-5, the J call TRBJ2-7; 10 bases map to TRBD1. The germline gives CDR1 MNHEY, CDR2 SVGAGI. The CDR3 loop spans 14 amino acids. After removal of 6 bases from V and 6 bases from J, the junction contained 8 bases not matched to a gene. CDR3 amino acids: CASSTGTGVSEQYF. The CDR3 DNA reads TGTGCCAGCAGCACCGGGACAGGGGTTAGCGAGCAGTACTTC.

V gene TRBV19 combines with J gene TRBJ1-3, with TRBD1 matching 7 bases. V lost 4 bases, J lost 8 bases, and 8 bases stayed unmatched. The length of the CDR3 is 14 residues. CDR1 is LNHDA, CDR2 SQIVND, per germline (reference sequence). The CDR3 loop is CASSTETGFDTIYF. As DNA, the CDR3 is TGTGCCAGTAGTACCGAGACAGGGTTTGACACCATATATTTT. The complete variable domain, with remaining parts taken from reference TRBV19 and TRBJ1-3, reads DGGITQSPKYLFRKEGQNVTLSCEQNLNHDAMYWYRQDPGQGLRLIYYSQIVNDFQKGDIAEGYSVSREKKESFPLTVTSAQKNPTAFYLCASSTETGFDTIYFGEGSWLTVV.

This sequence joins TRBV29-1 and TRBJ2-5; possible D gene TRBD2, 6 bases. Trimming removed 7 bases at V and 4 bases at J, with 19 bases between. The CDR3 contains 14 residues. Looked up from germline, CDR1 is SQVTM and CDR2 is ANQGSEA. This CDR3 reads CSGRTKVTVETQYF. In nucleotides, the CDR3 is TGCAGCGGGAGGACTAAAGTAACGGTAGAGACCCAGTACTTC.

The rearrangement joins TRBV28 to TRBJ1-2, with 10 bases matching TRBD1. CDR1 and CDR2 (germline): MDHEN, SYDVKM. This CDR3 contains 18 residues. The ends lost 1 base at V and 4 bases at J; junction bases unmatched: 12. The CDR3 protein is CASSLSGTGARRAYGYTF. The CDR3 DNA reads TGTGCCAGCAGTTTATCCGGGACAGGGGCACGTCGGGCCTATGGCTACACCTTC.

The gene calls are TRBV7-9 and TRBJ2-2, with TRBD1 as a possible D gene (6 bases). This CDR3 comprises 15 residues. V was pared by 5 bases and J by 5 bases, with 15 bases between. Looked up from germline, CDR1 is SEHNR and CDR2 is FQNEAQ (reference sequence). The DNA for the CDR3 is TGTGCCAGCAGCCGGACCGTACAGGGTACCGGGGAGCTGTTTTTT. It is translated as CASSRTVQGTGELFF.

The chain is built from TRBV29-1 and TRBJ2-2, with D maybe TRBD1 (6 bases). Germline lookup yields CDR1 SQVTM and CDR2 ANQGSEA. This CDR3 comprises 13 residues. With 3 bases removed from V and 5 bases from J, the gap between germline ends came to 10 bases. The CDR3 nucleotides read TGCAGCGTTGACGTACAGGGTACCGGGGAGCTGTTTTTT. Protein product: CSVDVQGTGELFF.

The V gene is TRBV7-9, the J gene TRBJ2-2; 8 nucleotides agree with TRBD2. The CDR3 has 15 amino acids. V was clipped by 5 bases and J by 0 bases; unmatched bases: 2. Looked up from germline, CDR1 is SEHNR and CDR2 is FQNEAQ (reference sequence). The CDR3: CASSVSGANTGELFF. CDR3 nucleotide sequence: TGTGCCAGCAGCGTTAGCGGGGCGAACACCGGGGAGCTGTTTTTT. Variable domain in full (rest from reference TRBV7-9 and TRBJ2-2): DTGVSQNPRHKITKRGQNVTFRCDPISEHNRLYWYRQTLGQGPEFLTYFQNEAQLEKSRLLSDRFSAERPKGSFSTLEIQRTEQGDSAMYLCASSVSGANTGELFFGEGSRLTVL.

The chain links TRBV6-5 to TRBJ1-1; TRBD1 is a possible D gene (5 bases). Germline values: CDR1 MNHEY, CDR2 SVGAGI. V lost 5 bases and J 5 bases, leaving 15 bases between the germline ends. This CDR3 has 14 residues. CDR3 coding DNA: TGTGCCAGCAGTAACACCAGGGAGGAGACTGAAGCTTTCTTT. Its translation: CASSNTREETEAFF.

The J gene is TRBJ2-1, the V gene TRBV4-3; 11 bases line up with TRBD2. V dropped 2 bases and J dropped 2; count of bases not matched to a gene: 5. This CDR3 spans 17 amino acids. Germline CDR1 LGHNA, CDR2 YSLEER. In DNA, the CDR3 is TGCGCCAGCAGCCAACTTAGCGGGGGGGGAACCTACAATGAGCAGTTCTTC. Amino acid sequence: CASSQLSGGGTYNEQFF.

The V and J genes are TRBV6-6 and TRBJ2-7, with D maybe TRBD2 (6 bases). CDR3 size: 15 residues. V dropped 0 bases and J dropped 2 bases, with 11 bases sitting between them. CDR1 is MNHNY, CDR2 SVGAGI, per germline (reference sequence). The CDR3 DNA reads as TGTGCCAGCAGTTACTCGATAACGGGAGCCTACGAGCAGTACTTC. Its translation: CASSYSITGAYEQYF.

CDR3 nucleotide sequence: TGTGCCAGCAGCTGGCGGGGCTTAAATGAAAAACTGTTTTTT. As protein: CASSWRGLNEKLFF. The chain uses TRBV5-4 and TRBJ1-4; D may be TRBD1 (5 bases). This CDR3 is built from 14 residues. Trimming removed 3 bases at V and 5 bases at J, with 11 bases between. Germline CDR1 reads SGHNT; CDR2 reads YYREEE (reference sequence).

The chain uses TRBV28 and TRBJ1-5; TRBD1 matches 8 bases. The CDR3 runs to 17 residues. The J segment lost 2 bases and the V segment lost 5 bases, leaving 11 bases of the junction unmatched. The V gene's germline CDR1 is MDHEN and CDR2 SYDVKM. The CDR3 nucleotides read TGTGCCAGCAGTCTAGCAGGGGGCCCCAGGGGCAATCAGCCCCAGCATTTT. It is translated as CASSLAGGPRGNQPQHF.

This chain uses TRBV5-8 with TRBJ2-5, with 8 bases identical to TRBD1. Germline V CDR1 and CDR2: SGHTS, YDEGEE. The ends lost 4 bases at V and 4 bases at J; junction bases unmatched: 6. This CDR3 contains 14 residues. The CDR3 sequence is CASSARQGSETQYF. DNA for the CDR3: TGTGCCAGCAGCGCGCGACAGGGGTCAGAGACCCAGTACTTC.